This entry lists 5 T cell receptor beta chains sequenced from one sample in a study of blood T cell repertoires in COVID-19. Sequenced by immunoSEQ multiplex PCR; TCRdb stores in-frame clones only, minus some. The sample yields some 340,000 clones, approximately 87% seen once. The sequencing input was PBMCs or T cells enriched from blood (not recorded which). The receptors stem from a young woman who had recovered from COVID-19.

Remarks on this clone: This CDR3 is also generated by other DNA sequences in the sample. V gene TRBV3-1 (or the pseudogene TRBV3-2) combines with J gene TRBJ1-1, with D hard to call. V was cut by 1 base and J by 5 bases, with 8 bases left in between. The CDR3 is 13 residues long. Germline V gene lookup returns CDR1 LGHDT and CDR2 YNNKEL (reference sequence). CDR3 residues: CASSQVRDTEAFF. The CDR3 nucleotides are TGTGCCAGCAGCCAAGTCCGCGATACTGAAGCTTTCTTT.

V is TRBV3-1 (or the pseudogene TRBV3-2) and J is TRBJ2-7, with a tentative D call TRBD1 (5 bases). Looked up from germline, CDR1 is LGHDT and CDR2 is YNNKEL (reference sequence). The CDR3 covers 13 residues. V was pared by 4 bases and J by 4 bases, with 11 bases between. The CDR3 spells CASSPQGRYEQYF. CDR3 DNA: TGTGCCAGCAGCCCCCAGGGTCGTTACGAGCAGTACTTC.

The gene calls are TRBV9 and TRBJ1-1, with 8 positions matching TRBD1. The CDR3 is made up of 13 amino acids. Trimming cost V 3 bases and J 8 bases; bases outside gene matches: 6. Germline loops: CDR1 SGDLS, CDR2 YYNGEE. The chain's CDR3 is CASSGYQGAEAFF. The CDR3 nucleotides read TGTGCCAGCAGCGGATATCAGGGGGCCGAAGCTTTCTTT. Full variable domain (missing parts from reference TRBV9 and TRBJ1-1): DSGVTQTPKHLITATGQRVTLRCSPRSGDLSVYWYQQSLDQGLQFLIQYYNGEERAKGNILERFSAQQFPDLHSELNLSSLELGDSALYFCASSGYQGAEAFFGQGTRLTVV.

This clone appeared once. The chain employs TRBV5-6 and TRBJ2-4; D ambiguous. Trimming cost V 2 bases and J 0 bases, with 9 bases left between them. The CDR3 runs to 15 residues. Germline loops: CDR1 SGHDT, CDR2 YYEEEE. CDR3 DNA: TGTGCCAGCAGCTTAAGACATCTAGCCAAAAACATTCAGTACTTC. Translating gives CASSLRHLAKNIQYF.

The V call is TRBV5-8, the J call TRBJ1-1; D unresolved. V gave up 0 bases and J gave up 2 bases, with 11 bases separating them. CDR3 length: 15 amino acids. Per the germline V gene, CDR1 is SGHTS and CDR2 is YDEGEE. Here the CDR3 DNA reads TGTGCCAGCAGCTTGGAGGCGGGTAGAAACACTGAAGCTTTCTTT. As protein: CASSLEAGRNTEAFF.